The rows below give T cell receptor beta chains drawn from one sample of a study of cytomegalovirus exposure and HLA in healthy donors. Assay: immunoSEQ multiplex PCR; the TCRdb copy retains only in-frame clones and omits some. The sample holds around 240,000 clones, about 81% seen once. Sequencing was carried out using PBMCs. The receptors here all came from a middle-aged woman in good health and CMV-seropositive. The CDR3 runs from the conserved cysteine through the conserved F or W. The D gene is left open where the match is weak. Clone size is shown for a subset of rows, as once, few, many or a class of expanded clone.

-	TRBV9	-	TRBJ1-3	17	CASSVGGPSSPGNTIYF	TGTGCCAGCAGCGTAGGCGGGCCCTCTTCGCCTGGAAACACCATATATTTT
-	TRBV29-1	TRBD1	TRBJ1-1	12	CSVLQGTTEAFF	TGCAGCGTTTTACAGGGGACCACTGAAGCTTTCTTT
-	TRBV19	-	TRBJ1-1	14	CASSTGRDNTEAFF	TGTGCCAGTAGTACAGGACGGGATAACACTGAAGCTTTCTTT
-	TRBV5-1	TRBD1	TRBJ2-7	13	CASSPGTGREQYF	TGCGCCAGCAGCCCGGGGACAGGGCGCGAGCAGTACTTC
-	TRBV5-5	TRBD2	TRBJ2-1	15	CASSLGQREDYEQFF	TGTGCCAGCAGCTTGGGTCAGCGGGAGGACTATGAGCAGTTCTTC
-	TRBV2	TRBD1	TRBJ1-5	15	CASSVGQGKNRDQHF	TGTGCCAGCAGTGTCGGACAGGGGAAAAATAGGGACCAGCATTTT
-	TRBV5-1	-	TRBJ1-1	15	CASSLGLEANTEAFF	TGCGCCAGCAGCTTGGGGCTAGAGGCGAACACTGAAGCTTTCTTT
-	TRBV9	TRBD1	TRBJ2-5	15	CASSRGTGEAETQYF	TGTGCCAGCAGCCGGGGGACAGGGGAGGCGGAGACCCAGTACTTC
-	TRBV29-1	-	TRBJ1-1	11	CSVSRASRGFF	TGCAGCGTCTCCCGCGCCTCACGAGGTTTCTTT
-	TRBV5-6	TRBD2	TRBJ2-7	15	CASSLETSGSYEQYF	TGTGCCAGCAGCTTGGAAACTAGCGGTTCCTACGAGCAGTACTTC
-	TRBV4-3	-	TRBJ1-6	15	CASSRAALNNSPLHF	TGCGCCAGCAGCCGAGCGGCTCTAAATAATTCACCCCTCCACTTT
-	TRBV5-5	TRBD1	TRBJ2-7	18	CASSLQTGTGNPTYEQYF	TGTGCCAGCAGCTTGCAAACCGGGACAGGGAATCCCACCTACGAGCAGTACTTC
-	TRBV5-1	-	TRBJ1-6	15	CASSLDQAGNSPLHF	TGCGCCAGCAGCTTGGATCAGGCGGGGAATTCACCCCTCCACTTT
-	TRBV6-5	TRBD1	TRBJ1-2	12	CASSPTGIGYTF	TGTGCCAGCAGTCCGACAGGGATTGGCTACACCTTC
few	TRBV6-6	TRBD1	TRBJ1-5	14	CASSESGGYWPQHF	TGTGCCAGCAGTGAGTCAGGGGGCTACTGGCCCCAGCATTTT
-	TRBV4-1	TRBD1	TRBJ1-1	15	CASSQAAAGGDEAFF	TGCGCCAGCAGCCAAGCCGCGGCAGGGGGTGATGAAGCTTTCTTT
once	TRBV5-1	TRBD1	TRBJ1-1	15	CASSTQGAQMTEAFF	TGCGCCAGCAGCACCCAGGGGGCGCAGATGACTGAAGCTTTCTTT
-	TRBV19	-	TRBJ2-1	14	CASRTSPSSNEQFF	TGTGCCAGTAGGACTTCTCCCAGTAGCAATGAGCAGTTCTTC
-	TRBV10-2	TRBD1	TRBJ1-3	15	CASWDRTSSGNTIYF	TGCGCCAGTTGGGACAGGACGAGCTCTGGAAACACCATATATTTT
-	TRBV4-1	TRBD1	TRBJ2-6	14	CASSPGTGLAVLTF	TGCGCCAGCAGCCCCGGGACAGGGTTAGCCGTCCTGACTTTC
-	TRBV4-2	TRBD2	TRBJ2-1	16	CASSQDGTSGSHEQFF	TGTGCCAGCAGCCAAGATGGAACTAGCGGGAGCCATGAGCAGTTCTTC
-	TRBV2	-	TRBJ1-6	15	CASSGLTGPNSPLHF	TGTGCCAGCAGTGGATTGACAGGTCCTAATTCACCCCTCCACTTT
-	TRBV6-5	TRBD1	TRBJ2-7	15	CASSTGGTGLYEQYF	TGTGCCAGCAGCACAGGGGGGACAGGTTTATACGAGCAGTACTTC
-	TRBV6-1	TRBD2	TRBJ2-5	14	CASIGGGAGETQYF	TGTGCCAGCATAGGCGGGGGGGCGGGAGAGACCCAGTACTTC
-	TRBV18	-	TRBJ1-1	19	CASSPPYGQLGVVDTEAFF	TGTGCCAGCTCACCCCCCTACGGACAGCTCGGGGTGGTCGACACTGAAGCTTTCTTT
-	TRBV18	-	TRBJ2-7	15	CASSPPAPGTYEQYF	TGTGCCAGCTCACCACCTGCCCCAGGCACCTACGAGCAGTACTTC
-	TRBV30	TRBD1	TRBJ2-3	14	CAWSLGQVQDTQYF	TGTGCCTGGAGTTTAGGACAGGTTCAAGATACGCAGTATTTT
few	TRBV19	-	TRBJ1-1	13	CASSMTVNTEAFF	TGTGCCAGTAGTATGACAGTGAACACTGAAGCTTTCTTT
-	TRBV5-1	-	TRBJ1-1	14	CASSLANRVAEAFF	TGCGCCAGCAGCTTGGCAAACAGGGTCGCTGAAGCTTTCTTT
-	TRBV4-3	-	TRBJ2-7	14	CASSQGLPSYEQYF	TGCGCCAGCAGCCAAGGGCTCCCATCCTACGAGCAGTACTTC
few	TRBV4-2	TRBD2	TRBJ2-7	15	CASSQVGGGSYEQYF	TGTGCCAGCAGCCAAGTTGGCGGGGGGTCCTACGAGCAGTACTTC
-	TRBV6-4	TRBD2	TRBJ2-5	19	CASSDLFPLRPRGRETQYF	TGTGCCAGCAGTGATCTCTTTCCGCTCAGACCGCGGGGGAGGGAGACCCAGTACTTC
-	TRBV2	TRBD1	TRBJ1-1	15	CASSEERTGNTEAFF	TGTGCCAGCAGTGAAGAACGGACAGGGAACACTGAAGCTTTCTTT
-	TRBV7-2	TRBD1	TRBJ1-5	15	CASSKRQGGNQPQHF	TGTGCCAGCAGCAAACGCCAGGGGGGAAATCAGCCCCAGCATTTT
-	TRBV19	-	TRBJ1-1	12	CASSIGTSEAFF	TGTGCCAGTAGTATCGGGACATCCGAGGCTTTCTTT
-	TRBV10-3	TRBD2	TRBJ2-2	14	CAIRTSGDTGELFF	TGTGCCATCAGGACTAGCGGGGACACCGGGGAGCTGTTTTTT
once	TRBV5-4	-	TRBJ1-2	13	CASSSGTNYGYTF	TGTGCCAGCAGCTCTGGCACGAACTATGGCTACACCTTC
once	TRBV30	-	TRBJ1-2	13	CAWSLDGSYGYTF	TGTGCCTGGAGTCTTGACGGGAGCTATGGCTACACCTTC